This note documents a single T cell receptor beta chain sequence. Antigen specificity is unknown. Deep sequencing aimed at 1 in 200,000 to 1 in 1 million T cells' resolution. Data came from immunoSEQ multiplex PCR; TCRdb stores just in-frame clones and leaves some out. The repertoire holds more than 85,000 clones, 70% to 80% seen once, with roughly 24% in the top ten. This record belongs to a study of cytotoxic CD8 clonotypes in ibrutinib-treated CLL. Study as a whole: The group held 11 relapsed/refractory and around 15 treatment-naive patients, with around 18 IGHV unmutated. Study findings and constraints: Public clonotypes proved infrequent, and on treatment they shrank or remained steady.

This CDR3 is built from 14 residues. V lost 6 bases to trimming and J lost 3 bases; unmatched junction nucleotides: 7. The germline V gene encodes CDR1 SGHTA and CDR2 FQGTGA. The chain employs TRBV7-3 and TRBJ2-5; 7 bases are a match to TRBD1. The sequencing here drew on PBMCs, taken after 24 months of ibrutinib treatment. The source is a human donor with chronic lymphocytic leukemia. CDR3 nucleotide sequence: TGTGCCAGCAGGCTCACCGGGACAGAAGAGACCCAGTACTTC. It translates to CASRLTGTEETQYF.